The present T cell receptor beta chain was sequenced within a study of vaccination and CD4 T cells after COVID-19. On the study more broadly: From HCoV-229E, HCoV-OC43, HCoV-NL63 and SARS-CoV-2, overlapping spike peptides were used to stimulate the cells.

Treatment specified: approximately nine-day PBMC culture with coronavirus spike peptide pools or control peptides (ViraFEST assay). Pre-COVID-19 pandemic sampling (2011-2018) yielded the unexposed donor's CD4+ T cells. Peptide-pool expansion of antigen-specific T cells preceded TCR sequencing in ViraFEST. Scientists ran DNA taken from cultured CD4+ T cells through the Oncomine TCR Beta short-read assay for sequencing. Using its own MiXCR run on the PCR reads, TCRdb lists one record per CDR3 protein. The sample records roughly 7,400 distinct CDR3 sequences, 37% being singletons. Broader study findings: Recorded median SARS-CoV-2-reactive clonotype numbers increased from about 20 to 38 without reaching significance.

CDR1 is LNHNV, CDR2 YYDKDF, per germline (reference sequence). CDR3 size: 16 residues. Trimming pared 0 bases from V and 7 bases from J, leaving 16 bases between. Note on this clonotype: As yet, its antigen is unknown.

This TCR was sampled from a human donor in good health. The sequencing sample was made of CD4+ T cells from blood, cultured in vitro. The V and J genes are TRBV15 and TRBJ2-1; D may be TRBD2 (5 bases). The CDR3 is CATSRDYGGLENEQFF. The CDR3 DNA reads as TGTGCCACCAGCAGAGATTATGGCGGGCTGGAAAATGAGCAGTTCTTC.